The clone carrying this T cell receptor beta chain was observed once. The data are from a study of OX40 agonist ivuxolimab in advanced cancers. Baseline was the first blood sampling point, followed by cycle 4 day 1 and cycle 7 day 1. Using immunoSEQ multiplex PCR, the repertoire was profiled, and TCRdb retains in-frame clones only, with some absent. The table has 40,000 to 55,000 clones, approximately 81% seen once; the top ten hold roughly a quarter. Germline CDR1 reads SGHKS; CDR2 reads YYEKEE (reference sequence). The CDR3 covers 15 residues. Trimming took off 4 bases at V and 0 bases at J, with 11 bases between the two ends.

The chain couples TRBV5-5 to TRBJ1-5, with a weak D call TRBD1 (6 bases). Sequencing was performed on CD4+ or CD8+ T cells sorted from blood, taken in a trial of the OX40 agonist ivuxolimab. The TCR sequence derives from an adult with an advanced solid tumor such as melanoma, head and neck, liver or kidney cancer. In DNA form, the CDR3 reads TGTGCCAGCAGCGAGGGACAATATAGCAATCAGCCCCAGCATTTT. This sequence encodes CASSEGQYSNQPQHF.